Listed below are T cell receptor beta chains from one sample, sequenced in a study of technical replicates of blood from a few donors. Only in-frame clones appear in the TCRdb table, and some are missing; sequencing was by immunoSEQ multiplex PCR. The repertoire includes about 74,000 clones, 85% to 95% of them detected once, and roughly 0.26% sits in the top ten. Sequenced sample: T cells isolated from PBMCs. The source is a human donor in good health. Both conserved end residues are part of each CDR3. D genes are given only for firm matches. The size field is filled for only some rows; it gives once, few, many or a size class.

TRBJ2-5 . 15 TRBV5-1 TRBD2 TGCGCCAGCAATCTAGCGGGGTCCGGTCAAGAGACCCAGTACTTC CASNLAGSGQETQYF
TRBJ1-1 . 15 TRBV7-9 TRBD1 TGTGCCAGCAGCCTAATGACAGGGACGGTTGCCGAAGCTTTCTTT CASSLMTGTVAEAFF
TRBJ1-1 . 12 TRBV5-1 . TGCGCCAGCAGCTTGGATTCGGGGGAAGCTTTCTTT CASSLDSGEAFF
TRBJ1-2 once 16 TRBV4-2 . TGTGCCAGCAGCCAAGTCGAGCCCTGGGGCGCCGATGGCTACACCTTC CASSQVEPWGADGYTF
TRBJ2-5 . 12 TRBV7-9 . TGTGCCAGCAGTCGGGGGCAAGAGACCCAGTACTTC CASSRGQETQYF
TRBJ1-4 . 14 TRBV7-9 . TGTGCCAGCAGTCCCACGGGGGCTAATGAAAAACTGTTTTTT CASSPTGANEKLFF
TRBJ1-5 . 15 TRBV28 TRBD1 TGTGCCAGCAGTTTACTGACAGGGGGCATTCAGCCCCAGCATTTT CASSLLTGGIQPQHF
TRBJ2-1 . 16 TRBV5-1 TRBD2 TGCGCCAGCCAACCACTCGGACTAGCGGGAGGGAATGAGCAGTTCTTC CASQPLGLAGGNEQFF
TRBJ1-2 once 14 TRBV4-1 . TGCGCCAGCAGCCAACCCACAGGCTTCTATGGCTACACCTTC CASSQPTGFYGYTF
TRBJ2-5 . 15 TRBV19 . TGTGCCAGTAGTTTTGGTCAGGGGCGACAAGAGACCCAGTACTTC CASSFGQGRQETQYF
TRBJ2-3 . 17 TRBV7-7 . TGTGCCAGCAGCTTAGGTGGGCGCGGGACAGTCGCAGATACGCAGTATTTT CASSLGGRGTVADTQYF
TRBJ2-1 . 17 TRBV7-6 TRBD2 TGTGCCAGCAGCCCAGGGACTAGAGGTCTCTCGTGGAATGAGCAGTTCTTC CASSPGTRGLSWNEQFF
TRBJ2-7 . 15 TRBV18 TRBD1 TGTGCCAGCTCACCGGGACAGGGTCTCTCCTACGAGCAGTACTTC CASSPGQGLSYEQYF
TRBJ2-2 once 15 TRBV6-5 TRBD2 TGTGCCAGCAGAAGGGGACTAGCCCAGACCGGGGAGCTGTTTTTT CASRRGLAQTGELFF
TRBJ2-2 . 15 TRBV4-1 . TGCGCCAGCAGCCAAGGTAGCGGTACCCCCGGGGAGCTGTTTTTT CASSQGSGTPGELFF
TRBJ2-1 . 11 TRBV20-1 . TGCAGTGCCAGTAGGGGGAATGAGCAGTTCTTC CSASRGNEQFF
TRBJ2-1 once 16 TRBV6-1 TRBD2 TGTGCCAGCAGTGAGTCGCCTAGCGGAGCCTACAATGAGCAGTTCTTC CASSESPSGAYNEQFF
TRBJ2-5 . 14 TRBV14 TRBD2 TGTGCCAGCAGCCCTAGCGGGGGGCAAGAGACCCAGTACTTC CASSPSGGQETQYF
TRBJ2-4 . 17 TRBV14 . TGTGCCAGCAGCCAAGCGGCGTGGGGCGCAGCCAAAAACATTCAGTACTTC CASSQAAWGAAKNIQYF
TRBJ2-7 . 13 TRBV13 . TGTGCCAGCACCCTGACTAGGCCAGGCGAGCAGTACTTC CASTLTRPGEQYF
TRBJ1-1 . 16 TRBV7-2 . TGTGCCAGCAGCTTAGCGCTTCTGGCATCGGGCACTGAAGCTTTCTTT CASSLALLASGTEAFF
TRBJ1-2 once 13 TRBV4-1 TRBD1 TGCGCCAGCAGCCCCAGGACAGGGGGCGACTACACCTTC CASSPRTGGDYTF
TRBJ2-5 . 13 TRBV4-1 TRBD1 TGCGCCAGCAGCCGGACAGGAGTAGAGACCCAGTACTTC CASSRTGVETQYF
TRBJ1-4 . 14 TRBV2 . TGTGCCATAGCCGAGGATGCAACTAATGAAAAACTGTTTTTT CAIAEDATNEKLFF
TRBJ1-5 . 15 TRBV19 . TGTGCCAGTAGTCTGGCCGGGCCCCGGGGACAGCCCCAGCATTTT CASSLAGPRGQPQHF
TRBJ1-5 . 15 TRBV2 . TGTGCCAGCAGTGAATTGGAGAATAGCAATCAGCCCCAGCATTTT CASSELENSNQPQHF
TRBJ2-7 . 19 TRBV15 TRBD1 TGTGCCACCAGCAGTACCTCGTTCGGACAGGGCGGTAAGTCCAACGAGCAGTACTTC CATSSTSFGQGGKSNEQYF